This is a list of T cell receptor beta chains from one sample in a study of sequential checkpoint blockade in melanoma. Sequencing used immunoSEQ multiplex PCR; TCRdb keeps in-frame clones, though not all of them. Here the sample spans about 15,000 clones, 77% being singletons. Sequences were derived from CD8+ T cells sorted from blood (inferred from file names), sampled from a patient given nivolumab and ipilimumab in sequence. The receptors come from a human donor with melanoma. The CDR3 runs from the conserved cysteine through the conserved F or W. The D gene is left open where the match is weak. The listing skips clone size in some rows; elsewhere it reads once, few, many or a size class.

TRBV29-1,.,TRBJ1-2,14,.,CSVPWRQEVYGYTF,TGCAGCGTACCCTGGAGACAGGAGGTTTATGGCTACACCTTC
TRBV6-4,.,TRBJ1-1,13,.,CASSVQVNTEAFF,TGTGCCAGCAGTGTACAGGTGAACACTGAAGCTTTCTTT
TRBV6-5,TRBD2,TRBJ2-1,16,.,CASSYGVAGANNEQFF,TGTGCCAGCAGTTACGGGGTAGCGGGGGCCAACAATGAGCAGTTCTTC
TRBV28,TRBD1,TRBJ2-7,13,once,CASSPDRGYEQYF,TGTGCCAGCAGCCCGGACAGGGGCTACGAGCAGTACTTC
TRBV6-1,TRBD1,TRBJ2-7,14,.,CASSEATGGYEQYF,TGTGCCAGCAGTGAAGCGACAGGGGGATACGAGCAGTACTTC
TRBV9,TRBD2,TRBJ2-3,15,.,CASSAWRESTDTQYF,TGTGCCAGCAGCGCCTGGCGGGAGAGCACAGATACGCAGTATTTT
TRBV4-1,.,TRBJ2-4,14,.,CASSQVGDTNIQYF,TGCGCCAGCAGCCAAGTTGGTGACACAAACATTCAGTACTTC
TRBV6-1,TRBD1,TRBJ2-3,15,.,CASSEAQGATDTQYF,TGTGCCAGCAGTGAAGCGCAGGGGGCCACAGATACGCAGTATTTT
TRBV6-1,.,TRBJ2-7,15,few,CASSEHGGRTDEQYF,TGTGCCAGCAGTGAACACGGGGGGCGAACCGACGAGCAGTACTTC
TRBV27,.,TRBJ2-7,15,few,CASSYSPPGRNEQYF,TGTGCCAGCAGTTATTCCCCCCCAGGCAGGAACGAGCAGTACTTC
TRBV9,.,TRBJ2-5,15,.,CASSAQAGYQETQYF,TGTGCCAGCAGCGCCCAGGCGGGGTACCAAGAGACCCAGTACTTC
TRBV27,TRBD2,TRBJ2-5,14,.,CASSFIAGEKTQYF,TGTGCCAGCAGCTTCATAGCGGGAGAAAAGACCCAGTACTTC
TRBV7-2,.,TRBJ2-5,16,.,CASSFYGRTPEETQYF,TGTGCCAGCAGCTTTTATGGGAGGACCCCGGAAGAGACCCAGTACTTC
TRBV7-9,.,TRBJ2-7,13,few,CASSAGTPYEQYF,TGTGCCAGCAGCGCCGGGACACCCTACGAGCAGTACTTC
TRBV7-2,.,TRBJ2-3,16,.,CASSLVRTPSTDTQYF,TGTGCCAGCAGCTTAGTAAGGACACCAAGCACAGATACGCAGTATTTT
TRBV29-1,.,TRBJ1-3,11,.,CSVDAGNTIYF,TGCAGCGTTGATGCGGGAAACACCATATATTTT
TRBV5-6,TRBD1,TRBJ1-1,12,.,CAGGQENTEAFF,TGTGCCGGGGGACAGGAGAACACTGAAGCTTTCTTT
TRBV5-6,TRBD1,TRBJ2-7,14,.,CASSSGTGGYEQYF,TGTGCCAGCAGCTCCGGGACAGGTGGCTACGAGCAGTACTTC
TRBV6-6,.,TRBJ2-2,15,.,CASSYEGPNTGELFF,TGTGCCAGCAGTTACGAGGGCCCGAACACCGGGGAGCTGTTTTTT
TRBV7-7,TRBD1,TRBJ2-5,15,.,CASSQGTGLQETQYF,TGTGCCAGCAGCCAAGGGACAGGCCTACAAGAGACCCAGTACTTC
TRBV9,TRBD1,TRBJ2-1,15,.,CASSPRQGSYNEQFF,TGTGCCAGCAGCCCGAGACAGGGGTCCTACAATGAGCAGTTCTTC
TRBV4-3,TRBD1,TRBJ2-7,15,.,CASSQDLGTAYEQYF,TGCGCCAGCAGCCAAGATCTCGGGACAGCGTACGAGCAGTACTTC
TRBV12-1,.,TRBJ1-2,11,.,CASSWRGGYTF,TGTGCCAGCAGCTGGAGGGGCGGCTACACCTTC
TRBV13,TRBD2,TRBJ2-2,17,.,CASSSMGTSEYTGELFF,TGTGCCAGCAGCTCGATGGGGACTAGCGAATACACCGGGGAGCTGTTTTTT
TRBV10-1,.,TRBJ2-7,12,.,CASSESSYEQYF,TGCGCCAGCAGTGAATCTAGCTACGAGCAGTACTTC
TRBV30,.,TRBJ1-1,15,.,CAWSVYPEYGTEAFF,TGTGCCTGGAGTGTGTATCCGGAGTATGGCACTGAAGCTTTCTTT
TRBV28,TRBD2,TRBJ2-1,14,.,CASSLTGGPNEQFF,TGTGCCAGCAGTTTAACGGGAGGTCCCAATGAGCAGTTCTTC
TRBV5-8,TRBD1,TRBJ2-1,15,.,CASSSGQGAWNEQFF,TGTGCCAGCAGCTCGGGGCAGGGGGCATGGAATGAGCAGTTCTTC
TRBV6-1,TRBD1,TRBJ1-2,17,.,CASSEEAGTGGIYGYTF,TGTGCCAGCAGTGAAGAAGCCGGGACAGGTGGGATCTATGGCTACACCTTC